The sequence of this TCR beta chain was determined in a study of Ad26.COV2.S vaccination and SARS-CoV-2 variants. The study, taken as a whole, reports: TCR breadth and depth analyses may have underestimated total T cell responses.

About this clone: The target antigen is unknown.

Germline V CDR1 and CDR2: SGHDN, FVKESK. V lost 4 bases and J lost 10, with 16 bases in between. The CDR3 extends over 13 amino acids. The method was immunoSEQ multiplex PCR; TCRdb's version includes in-frame clones alone and lacks a portion of them. The profile shows approximately 500,000 clones, 87% of them singletons. Described treatment: about 20 received Ad26.COV2.S at low or high dose, single or two shots; roughly five received placebo; per-sample allocation not given. On day 63 after the first injection, vaccine and placebo recipients gave samples. An Ad26 vector carrying the Wuhan-strain SARS-CoV-2 spike served as the vaccine.

The chain recombines TRBV14 with TRBJ1-1; no clear D gene. Sequenced material: peripheral blood, taken in a trial of Ad26.COV2.S vaccine versus placebo. The TCR sequence derives from a person aged 18-60 years who received the Ad26.COV2.S COVID-19 vaccine or a placebo. CDR3 nucleotides: TGTGCCAGCAGCCCCCACATAACCGGGCCAGCTTTCTTT. Protein sequence: CASSPHITGPAFF.